The sample holds many counts of the clone carrying this T cell receptor beta chain. The antigen is not known. Full-length variable regions came from constant-region reverse primers plus semi-nested Nested Universal Primer A PCR. TCRdb passed the 5' RACE reads through MiXCR, listing each CDR3 protein once. This sample yields 35,000 to 55,000 distinct CDR3 sequences, of which around a fifth are seen a single time; 4.3% belongs to the top ten. Whole-study results and caveats: Tumor Treg TCRs overlapped most with tumor naive CD4+ cells. Tumor memory CD4+ T cell TCR gene usage was found to cluster with blood and lymph node memory CD4+ cells and with lymph node naive CD4+ cells.

Cells sorted as Tregs were CD4+, CD25+ and CD127-/low. J gave up 4 bases and V 3 bases, and 17 bases lay outside the gene matches. This CDR3 is 17 amino acids long. Germline values: CDR1 DFQATT, CDR2 SNEGSKA (reference sequence). This chain uses TRBV20-1 with TRBJ2-7; TRBD2 agrees at 8 bases. Input material: Tregs sorted from a lymph node. This receptor was taken from a female donor with breast cancer. CDR3 amino acids: CSASLKGGGSGKYEQYF. CDR3 DNA sequence: TGCAGTGCTAGCCTCAAGGGCGGTGGTAGCGGGAAATACGAGCAGTACTTC.